The 2 T cell receptor beta chains listed next were all sequenced from one sample in a study of CXCR4 blockade with PD-1 therapy in pancreatic cancer. Some clones are missing from TCRdb's copy, which holds only in-frame ones; the method was immunoSEQ multiplex PCR. Altogether just under 6,000 clones are present, about 40% being singletons, with the ten largest covering around 13%. Sample: tumor tissue. The receptors stem from a human donor with pancreatic ductal adenocarcinoma.

The gene calls are TRBV18 and TRBJ2-4, with D possibly being TRBD1 (5 bases). Germline lookup yields CDR1 KGHSH and CDR2 LQKENI. This CDR3 comprises 16 residues. V was clipped by 2 bases and J by 1 base, with 12 bases between them. The CDR3: CASSPRQGGAKNIQYF. The CDR3 nucleotides are TGTGCCAGCTCACCAAGGCAGGGCGGCGCCAAAAACATTCAGTACTTC.

This clone showed up just a few times. Other nucleotide sequences in the sample specify the same CDR3. The chain employs TRBV29-1 and TRBJ2-7; 10 nucleotides align to TRBD1. The CDR3 extends over 12 amino acids. Germline assignment: CDR1 SQVTM and CDR2 ANQGSEA. V dropped 6 bases and J dropped 6; count of bases not matched to a gene: 5. CDR3 DNA sequence: TGCAGCGTCCGGACAGGGGGACCCGAGCAGTACTTC. It encodes CSVRTGGPEQYF.